The text below deals with one TCR beta chain. Antigen: not known. This specimen comes from a study of cytomegalovirus exposure and HLA in healthy donors. About the study: Earlier findings included 90 million to 120 million unique TCR beta sequences obtained from about 179 million T cells. Around 80 million unique TCR sequences came from HLA-typed donors in an early release.

The CDR3 spans 15 residues. V gave up 7 bases and J gave up 2 bases, with 18 bases separating them. The germline gives CDR1 MDHEN, CDR2 SYDVKM. Study conclusions and caveats: Specificity of a few CMV-associated chains for CMV antigens was verified in vitro. A later analysis found most CMV-associated TCR beta chains apparently HLA-restricted.

It was with 60 Vbeta and 13 Jbeta primers that the PCR ran. The protocol was immunoSEQ multiplex PCR, while the TCRdb copy is restricted to in-frame clones and leaves out a portion. The sample shows over 90,000 clones, approximately 70% of them seen only once. Specimen: PBMCs. The rearrangement joins TRBV28 to TRBJ2-7, with D perhaps matching TRBD1 (5 bases). The source of this sequence is a woman between 45 and 65 years old in good health and CMV-seropositive. The CDR3 is CASIEGNQGAYEQYF. DNA for the CDR3: TGTGCCAGCATTGAAGGGAATCAGGGCGCCTACGAGCAGTACTTC. Together with reference TRBV28 and TRBJ2-7, the CDR3 gives the full variable domain: DVKVTQSSRYLVKRTGEKVFLECVQDMDHENMFWYRQDPGLGLRLIYFSYDVKMKEKGDIPEGYSVSREKKERFSLILESASTNQTSMYLCASIEGNQGAYEQYFGPGTRLTVT.